These T cell receptor beta chains were read from a single sample in a study of blood T cell repertoires in COVID-19. Assay: immunoSEQ multiplex PCR; the TCRdb copy retains only in-frame clones and omits some. The top ten clones hold roughly 15% of a sample with roughly 220,000 clones, almost 85% of them seen once. The specimen was PBMCs or T cells enriched from blood (not recorded which). These receptors were collected from a man aged 35-49 years who had recovered from COVID-19. The CDR3 runs from the conserved cysteine through the conserved F or W. A D gene is named only where the DNA matches it firmly. Only some rows state a clone size, as once, few, many or a class for expanded clones.

d_call	v_call	clone_size	j_call	cdr3_nt	cdr3_aa
TRBD2	TRBV5-1	.	TRBJ2-3	TGCGCCAGCAGCCCCCTTGGGAGGGGCGGAACAGATACGCAGTATTTT	CASSPLGRGGTDTQYF
.	TRBV19	.	TRBJ1-4	TGTGCCAGTAGTCCTCCGGGACTGACTAATGAAAAACTGTTTTTT	CASSPPGLTNEKLFF
.	TRBV19	few	TRBJ1-1	TGTGCCAGTAGTATCGGGGGAAAGAACACTGAAGCTTTCTTT	CASSIGGKNTEAFF
.	TRBV5-1	.	TRBJ2-5	TGCGCCAGCAGCTATGGGGGCGCGTATGAGACCCAGTACTTC	CASSYGGAYETQYF
.	TRBV10-3	.	TRBJ2-5	TGTGCCACGGCGGGGCGGACACAAGAGACCCAGTACTTC	CATAGRTQETQYF
.	TRBV15	.	TRBJ1-6	TGTGCCACCAGCAGGACAGAGAACAATTCACCCCTCCACTTT	CATSRTENNSPLHF
.	TRBV19	.	TRBJ2-3	TGTGCCAGTAGTATACAGCGCTCAGATACGCAGTATTTT	CASSIQRSDTQYF
.	TRBV13	.	TRBJ1-2	TGTGCCAGCAGAGCCGAGGCTGGTGGCTACACCTTC	CASRAEAGGYTF
.	TRBV18	.	TRBJ1-5	TGTGCCAGCTCACCGTCTGGCAGCAATCAGCCCCAGCATTTT	CASSPSGSNQPQHF
.	TRBV28	.	TRBJ2-1	TGTGCCAGTGATCGCAGGGCGAGTTACAATGAGCAGTTCTTC	CASDRRASYNEQFF
.	TRBV10-3	.	TRBJ2-7	TGTGCCATCAGCGATAGAGATAAAGACAGAGCTTACGAGCAGTACTTC	CAISDRDKDRAYEQYF
TRBD2	TRBV14	.	TRBJ2-3	TGTGCCAGCAGCCAAGGCTACCCAGAGCGGGGGGTCACAGATACGCAGTATTTT	CASSQGYPERGVTDTQYF
.	TRBV6-6	.	TRBJ1-1	TGTGCCAGCAGTGGGGGCCGTCGCACGACTGAAGCTTTCTTT	CASSGGRRTTEAFF
.	TRBV5-4	.	TRBJ1-2	TGTGCCAGCAGCTCTGGACAGTCGGACTATGGCTACACCTTC	CASSSGQSDYGYTF
.	TRBV10-3	few	TRBJ1-2	TGTGCCATCAGTGAGACTGCACAGGTCAAATATGGCTACACCTTC	CAISETAQVKYGYTF
TRBD2	TRBV5-8	.	TRBJ2-7	TGTGCCAGCAGCTTGCGGCGGGGGGGCTTAATCGAGCAGTACTTC	CASSLRRGGLIEQYF
TRBD2	TRBV28	.	TRBJ2-1	TGTGCCAGCAGTTTAAGGACTAGCTACAATGAGCAGTTCTTC	CASSLRTSYNEQFF
TRBD1	TRBV3-1/TRBV3-2	.	TRBJ2-2	TGTGCCAGCAGCCAAGGGACAGGGGCCGGGGAGCTGTTTTTT	CASSQGTGAGELFF
.	TRBV28	once	TRBJ1-1	TGTGCCAGCAGTTCACAGGGATTTGGGTCGGGGGAAGCTTTCTTT	CASSSQGFGSGEAFF
TRBD1	TRBV24-1	few	TRBJ2-1	TGTGCCACCAGTGATCCCCGGGACAGCTACAATGAGCAGTTCTTC	CATSDPRDSYNEQFF
.	TRBV3-1/TRBV3-2	.	TRBJ1-2	TGTGCCAGCAGCCCTCCCGACACCGATAACTATGGCTACACCTTC	CASSPPDTDNYGYTF
.	TRBV10-2	.	TRBJ2-1	TGCGCCAGCAGTGAGATAAACAATGAGCAGTTCTTC	CASSEINNEQFF
TRBD2	TRBV11-1	.	TRBJ2-1	TGTGCCAGCAGCCTAAAACTAGCGAGCTCCTACAATGAGCAGTTCTTC	CASSLKLASSYNEQFF
TRBD1	TRBV29-1	.	TRBJ1-1	TGCAGCGTTTGGACAGGGGTCTTCCACACTGAAGCTTTCTTT	CSVWTGVFHTEAFF
.	TRBV11-2	.	TRBJ2-2	TGTGCCAGCCCGGGACTGCGGAACACCGGGGAGCTGTTTTTT	CASPGLRNTGELFF
.	TRBV7-2	.	TRBJ2-7	TGTGCCAGCAGCCCGTACTTTACTAGAGGCTACGAGCAGTACTTC	CASSPYFTRGYEQYF
.	TRBV5-1	.	TRBJ1-2	TGCGCCAGCAGCGCTGGACATTTTACCTATGGCTACACCTTC	CASSAGHFTYGYTF
.	TRBV2	few	TRBJ1-2	TGTGCCAGCAGTGACATTAGGACTGGAGGAGGCTACACCTTC	CASSDIRTGGGYTF
TRBD1	TRBV12-5	.	TRBJ1-6	TGTGCTAGTGGTGGGGACAGGGGAGAATCACCCCTCCACTTT	CASGGDRGESPLHF
TRBD2	TRBV11-2	once	TRBJ2-1	TGTGCCAGCAGCTTAGATCGTGGGACTAGTCGTGTGTTCTTC	CASSLDRGTSRVFF
TRBD2	TRBV18	.	TRBJ2-7	TGTGCCAGCTCACCGACAAGCGGGGTCTACGAGCAGTACTTC	CASSPTSGVYEQYF
.	TRBV5-1	.	TRBJ2-1	TGCGCCAGCAGCTTGGAGGCGGGATGGAACAATGAGCAGTTCTTC	CASSLEAGWNNEQFF
TRBD1	TRBV9	.	TRBJ2-2	TGTGCCAGCAGCGGCCGACAGGGGCGCCCCGGGGAGCTGTTTTTT	CASSGRQGRPGELFF
.	TRBV7-6	.	TRBJ2-3	TGTGCCAGCAGCTTAAAGCAGGGTACTAGCACAGATACGCAGTATTTT	CASSLKQGTSTDTQYF
TRBD1	TRBV10-3	.	TRBJ2-7	TGTGCCATCAGTGAGGGAGACAGGGGAGAGAGTCTCTGCGAGCAGTACTTC	CAISEGDRGESLCEQYF
.	TRBV9	.	TRBJ1-2	TGTGCCAGCAGCGGCCTTAAGGGGTACGGCTACACCTTC	CASSGLKGYGYTF